A single sample is the source of the 31 T cell receptor beta chains below, sequenced in a study of T-cell memory formation after mild COVID-19. In TCRdb, the 5' RACE reads were re-called with MiXCR into one record per CDR3 protein. The table records around 530,000 distinct CDR3 sequences, about 20% of them present only once. The sample was PBMCs or a T cell subset sorted from them (not recorded which). These TCRs come from an adult woman who had mild COVID-19 (a few samples of this study predate the infection). Cell type and time point are not known.

The genes are TRBV20-1 and TRBJ1-4; D is uncertain. The CDR3 is 12 residues long. Per germline, CDR1 DFQATT and CDR2 SNEGSKA (reference sequence). The ends were cut back, 3 bases at V and 9 bases at J, with 11 bases in the middle. CDR3 sequence: CSASGGGQKLFF. CDR3 DNA sequence: TGCAGTGCTAGTGGCGGTGGGCAAAAACTGTTTTTT.

V gene TRBV6-2 or TRBV6-3 combines with J gene TRBJ2-1; 9 bases are a match to TRBD1. Germline loops: CDR1 MNHEY, CDR2 SVGEGT. The CDR3 has 19 amino acids. Trimming took 6 bases from V and 2 from J; bases not matched to a gene: 17. The CDR3 sequence is CASSQGQGLYYSPYNEQFF. DNA for the CDR3: TGTGCCAGCAGCCAGGGACAGGGCCTTTATTACTCCCCCTACAATGAGCAGTTCTTC.

The CDR3 loop reads CASSLAGTLYNEQFF. As DNA, the CDR3 is TGTGCCAGCAGCTTAGCAGGAACTCTCTACAATGAGCAGTTCTTC. The chain employs TRBV7-2 and TRBJ2-1; D is uncertain. CDR1 SGHTA and CDR2 FQGNSA come from the germline V gene. The CDR3 totals 15 residues. V was cut by 0 bases and J by 3 bases, with 9 bases left in between.

This clonotype was recorded many times. V and J are TRBV5-1 and TRBJ2-7; D is ambiguous. The CDR3 consists of 12 residues. The germline V and J ends were trimmed by 0 bases and 3 bases, with 4 bases remaining between them. Looked up from germline, CDR1 is SGHRS and CDR2 is YFSETQ. CDR3 amino acids: CASSLDVYEQYF. Written as DNA, the CDR3 is TGCGCCAGCAGCTTGGACGTCTACGAGCAGTACTTC.

This clonotype was seen only a few times. The rearrangement uses TRBV4-1 and TRBJ2-2, with D unresolved. Germline V gives CDR1 MGHRA, CDR2 YSYEKL. This CDR3 is built from 15 residues. The V end was cut by 5 bases, the J end by 5 bases, with 15 bases between. Here the CDR3 DNA reads TGCGCCAGCAGCACTGCAGGTGGCGCGACCGGGGAGCTGTTTTTT. It translates to CASSTAGGATGELFF.

V gene TRBV20-1 combines with J gene TRBJ1-2; D gene uncertain. The CDR3 runs to 11 residues. V lost 7 bases, J lost 4 bases, and 10 bases lay in between. Germline assignment: CDR1 DFQATT and CDR2 SNEGSKA (reference sequence). The CDR3 bases are TGCAGTGTTCCCCTCCGCTATGGCTACACCTTC. Translated: CSVPLRYGYTF.

The V and J genes are TRBV7-2 and TRBJ2-3, with TRBD2 matching 12 bases. The CDR3 contains 17 residues. Germline V gene data show CDR1 as SGHTA and CDR2 as FQGNSA. V gave up 4 bases and J gave up 2 bases; unmatched junction bases: 7. CDR3 protein: CASSSLAGGPPTDTQYF. The CDR3 bases are TGTGCCAGCAGCTCCCTAGCGGGGGGGCCTCCCACAGATACGCAGTATTTT.

J is TRBJ1-2 and V is TRBV20-1; TRBD1 is a possible D gene (5 bases). Trimming pared 3 bases from V and 2 bases from J, leaving 7 bases between. CDR3 length: 12 amino acids. Germline V lookup: CDR1 DFQATT, CDR2 SNEGSKA (reference sequence). This CDR3 is CSASNRNYGYTF. CDR3 sequence (DNA): TGCAGTGCTAGTAACAGGAACTATGGCTACACCTTC.

The rearrangement joins TRBV12-3 or TRBV12-4 to TRBJ2-1; 7 nucleotides line up with TRBD2. V dropped 11 bases and J dropped 3; count of bases not matched to a gene: 4. This CDR3 is built from 12 residues. This chain's CDR3 is CAAASGYNEQFF. CDR3 nucleotides: TGTGCCGCGGCTAGCGGCTACAATGAGCAGTTCTTC.

As DNA, the CDR3 is TGTGCCAGCAGCTTCGGGGACAGCCTCTATGGCTACACCTTC. Its translation is CASSFGDSLYGYTF. The V gene is TRBV5-6, the J gene TRBJ1-2; TRBD1 agrees at 7 bases. V gave up 2 bases and J gave up 4 bases; unmatched junction bases: 5. The CDR3 sequence is 14 residues long. Per the germline V gene, CDR1 is SGHDT and CDR2 is YYEEEE.

This CDR3 is CASSDGHHSPLHF. CDR3 in DNA: TGTGCCAGCAGCGACGGACACCATTCACCCCTCCACTTT. The chain has TRBV7-6 and TRBJ1-6; TRBD1 is a possible D gene (5 bases). The CDR3 loop spans 13 amino acids. Looked up from germline, CDR1 is SGHVS and CDR2 is FNYEAQ. The ends were cut back, 5 bases at V and 8 bases at J, with 10 bases in the middle.

This clonotype appeared many times. The rearrangement links TRBV18 to TRBJ1-1; D gene ambiguous. CDR3 length equals 13 residues. Germline values: CDR1 KGHSH, CDR2 LQKENI. Between the trimmed V and J ends, which lost 10 bases and 3 bases, there was a span of 15 bases. CDR3 region: CATELSRDTEAFF. The CDR3 DNA sequence: TGTGCCACCGAACTCTCGAGGGACACTGAAGCTTTCTTT.

This clonotype was seen only a few times. The V and J genes are TRBV25-1 and TRBJ1-1; D is possibly TRBD1 (6 bases). V was pared by 3 bases and J by 2 bases, with 22 bases between. The CDR3 contains 18 residues. Germline lookup yields CDR1 MGHDK and CDR2 SYGVNS. In nucleotides, the CDR3 is TGTGCCAGCAGTGATGTTATGGCCGCACCGGGACACAACACTGAAGCTTTCTTT. This encodes CASSDVMAAPGHNTEAFF. Variable domain in full (rest from reference TRBV25-1 and TRBJ1-1): EADIYQTPRYLVIGTGKKITLECSQTMGHDKMYWYQQDPGMELHLIHYSYGVNSTEKGDLSSESTVSRIRTEHFPLTLESARPSHTSQYLCASSDVMAAPGHNTEAFFGQGTRLTVV.

The chain carries TRBV10-3 and TRBJ1-5, with 7 bases that match TRBD1. Germline trimming cut 2 bases from V and 3 bases from J; bases unmatched to any gene: 4. Looked up from germline, CDR1 is ENHRY and CDR2 is SYGVKD. The CDR3 has 15 residues. The CDR3 nucleotides read TGTGCCATCAGTGAGCCGACAGGGTTCAATCAGCCCCAGCATTTT. Its protein product is CAISEPTGFNQPQHF.

The rearrangement links TRBV20-1 to TRBJ2-3; 7 bases align to TRBD1. The germline V gene has CDR1 DFQATT and CDR2 SNEGSKA (reference sequence). J gave up 3 bases and V 6 bases, and 9 bases lay outside the gene matches. The CDR3 sequence is 14 residues long. CDR3 bases: TGCAGTGCACAGACAGGGTCCAGGACAGATACGCAGTATTTT. This codes for CSAQTGSRTDTQYF.

The chain couples TRBV20-1 to TRBJ1-2, with a weak D call TRBD1 (6 bases). The CDR3 is 14 amino acids. CDR1 and CDR2 from the germline V gene are DFQATT and SNEGSKA (reference sequence). V was cut by 5 bases and J by 1 base, with 14 bases left in between. The CDR3 DNA is TGCAGTGCTGGAGGGACAAACAGTAACTATGGCTACACCTTC. Its protein product is CSAGGTNSNYGYTF.

This clonotype showed up just once. The J gene is TRBJ1-1, the V gene TRBV19, with 10 bases lining up with TRBD1. The J segment lost 2 bases and the V segment lost 10 bases, leaving 7 bases of the junction unmatched. The CDR3 extends over 14 amino acids. Germline values: CDR1 LNHDA, CDR2 SQIVND (reference sequence). CDR3 loop: CATYRDRGNTEAFF. The DNA of the CDR3 is TGTGCCACCTACCGGGACAGGGGTAACACTGAAGCTTTCTTT.

The chain carries TRBV24-1 and TRBJ2-5, with 8 positions matching TRBD1. Trimming took 0 bases from V and 5 from J; bases not matched to a gene: 7. Per the germline V gene, CDR1 is KGHDR and CDR2 is SFDVKD. The CDR3 spans 16 residues. CDR3 DNA sequence: TGTGCCACCAGTGATTTGGTTGGACAGGGAGTGGAGACCCAGTACTTC. Protein sequence: CATSDLVGQGVETQYF.

This clonotype was counted many times. This sequence joins TRBV12-3 or TRBV12-4 and TRBJ2-7; D gene unclear. This CDR3 contains 12 residues. V lost 6 bases and J lost 4, with 10 bases in between. As DNA, the CDR3 is TGTGCCAGCAGCCCAGGAGTTTACGAGCAGTACTTC. Translating gives CASSPGVYEQYF.

To note about this clonotype: Germline is not matched at one junction end, which may reflect a read error. The rearrangement links TRBV12-3 or TRBV12-4 to TRBJ2-6; D not resolved. The CDR3 length is 15 residues. DNA for the CDR3: TGTGCCAGCAGTCCCTATGGGTCTGAGGCCAACGTCCTGACTTTC. Translating gives CASSPYGSEANVLTF.

The rearrangement links TRBV7-2 to TRBJ2-5, with 8 bases identical to TRBD1. V was pared by 2 bases and J by 5 bases, with 10 bases of the junction left unmatched. CDR1 is SGHTA, CDR2 FQGNSA, per germline. The CDR3 loop spans 16 amino acids. CDR3 in DNA: TGTGCCAGCAGCTTAAATCCGCAGGGGGCGCGCGAGACCCAGTACTTC. It specifies CASSLNPQGARETQYF. Variable domain in full (rest from reference TRBV7-2 and TRBJ2-5): GAGVSQSPSNKVTEKGKDVELRCDPISGHTALYWYRQSLGQGLEFLIYFQGNSAPDKSGLPSDRFSAERTGGSVSTLTIQRTQQEDSAVYLCASSLNPQGARETQYFGPGTRLLVL.

This chain connects TRBV15 to TRBJ2-7; D is unresolved. This CDR3 has 13 residues. CDR1 is LNHNV, CDR2 YYDKDF, per germline (reference sequence). The V end was cut by 0 bases, the J end by 4 bases, with 7 bases between. The CDR3 loop reads CATSRDGEYEQYF. CDR3 in DNA: TGTGCCACCAGCAGAGATGGCGAGTACGAGCAGTACTTC.

Only a few counts were recorded for this clonotype. The V call is TRBV7-9, the J call TRBJ1-5, with D uncertain. The CDR3 loop spans 13 amino acids. The germline CDR1 and CDR2 sequences are SEHNR and FQNEAQ (reference sequence). V gave up 4 bases and J gave up 7 bases, with 11 bases separating them. CDR3 residues: CASSSDLGQPQHF. The CDR3 bases are TGTGCCAGCAGCTCGGACCTAGGGCAGCCCCAGCATTTT.

The table lists this clonotype with a few counts. This chain uses TRBV6-6 with TRBJ2-1, with D uncertain. CDR1 and CDR2 (germline): MNHNY, SVGAGI (reference sequence). The CDR3 extends over 13 amino acids. V lost 6 bases, J lost 3 bases, and 9 bases lay in between. The CDR3 is CASRVSVYNEQFF. CDR3 in DNA: TGTGCCAGCAGAGTTTCGGTCTACAATGAGCAGTTCTTC.

The chain recombines TRBV7-9 with TRBJ2-5; D is possibly TRBD1 (6 bases). The germline V gene has CDR1 SEHNR and CDR2 FQNEAQ (reference sequence). V was cut by 2 bases and J by 4 bases, with 23 bases left in between. This CDR3 has 18 amino acids. The CDR3 is CASSLSRGSSLIAETQYF. The DNA for the CDR3 is TGTGCCAGCAGCTTAAGCAGGGGTTCGTCCCTCATTGCAGAGACCCAGTACTTC.

The chain employs TRBV24-1 and TRBJ2-7; 7 nucleotides match TRBD1. Germline V gene sequence: CDR1 KGHDR, CDR2 SFDVKD. The CDR3 extends over 14 amino acids. The trim removed 3 bases at V and 2 bases at J, leaving 3 bases unmatched. CDR3 nucleotide sequence: TGTGCCACCAGTGATGGTGACAGGGCCTACGAGCAGTACTTC. Residues: CATSDGDRAYEQYF.

V usage is TRBV5-1 and J usage is TRBJ2-7, with 9 positions matching TRBD1. The CDR3 extends over 15 amino acids. V trimming: 5 bases; J trimming: 6 bases; junction bases outside the gene matches: 12. Per germline, CDR1 SGHRS and CDR2 YFSETQ. This CDR3 reads CASSRTGAVDLEQYF. For the CDR3, the DNA is TGCGCCAGCAGTCGGACAGGGGCCGTCGATCTCGAGCAGTACTTC.

The chain couples TRBV5-1 to TRBJ2-6, with D unclear. CDR3 length: 15 residues. Trimming took off 0 bases at V and 3 bases at J, with 7 bases between the two ends. The germline V gene encodes CDR1 SGHRS and CDR2 YFSETQ. CDR3 bases: TGCGCCAGCAGCTTGGAACGTGTTGGGGCCAACGTCCTGACTTTC. Translating gives CASSLERVGANVLTF.

The gene calls are TRBV9 and TRBJ2-3, with no clear D. CDR3 length: 14 residues. The germline V gene has CDR1 SGDLS and CDR2 YYNGEE. The V end was cut by 0 bases, the J end by 5 bases, with 10 bases between. CDR3 loop: CASSVAVVGDTQYF. The DNA of the CDR3 is TGTGCCAGCAGCGTAGCTGTAGTGGGAGATACGCAGTATTTT.

This clonotype was found a few times. The genes are TRBV9 and TRBJ2-4, with TRBD1 matching over 9 bases. This CDR3 region has 17 residues. The V and J ends lost 4 bases and 0 bases, in that order; junction bases with no gene match: 8. Germline V gene lookup returns CDR1 SGDLS and CDR2 YYNGEE. In DNA form, the CDR3 reads TGTGCCAGCAGCCTCACAGGGACAGGGAAAGCCAAAAACATTCAGTACTTC. Amino acids: CASSLTGTGKAKNIQYF.

This clonotype appeared a few times. This rearrangement joins TRBV5-1 to TRBJ2-1, with TRBD2 matching over 7 bases. This CDR3 has 15 residues. CDR1 is SGHRS and CDR2 is YFSETQ in the germline V gene. J gave up 3 bases and V 5 bases, and 8 bases lay outside the gene matches. CDR3 sequence: CASRRDGEGYNEQFF. As DNA, the CDR3 is TGCGCCAGCAGACGGGATGGGGAGGGCTACAATGAGCAGTTCTTC.